A single sample gave rise to the 26 T cell receptor beta chains below, sequenced in a study of T cells after yellow fever vaccination. MiXCR was run by TCRdb on the 5' RACE reads, yielding one entry per CDR3 protein. In the table there are roughly 310,000 distinct CDR3 sequences, 8.7% of which are singletons. The source was PBMCs, collected on the day of the first yellow fever vaccination. These receptors came from a man younger than 35 who received the YFV17D yellow fever vaccine.

This clonotype was found a few times. The chain employs TRBV6-5 and TRBJ2-2; 9 bases line up with TRBD1. CDR3 length: 17 amino acids. The V segment lost 1 base and the J segment 5 bases; nucleotides outside the gene matches: 8. Germline V gene data show CDR1 as MNHEY and CDR2 as SVGAGI. CDR3 in amino acids: CASSYLETGGWTGELFF. The CDR3, as DNA: TGTGCCAGCAGTTACTTGGAAACAGGGGGCTGGACCGGGGAGCTGTTTTTT.

This chain links TRBV9 with TRBJ1-6, with D tentatively TRBD1 (5 bases). Trimming shortened V by 7 bases and J by 10 bases, and 9 bases separated the two germline ends. The CDR3 sequence is 11 residues long. The germline V gene has CDR1 SGDLS and CDR2 YYNGEE. CDR3 coding DNA: TGTGCCAGCGGAGACAGATCACCCCTCCACTTT. It translates to CASGDRSPLHF.

In its sample, this clonotype was seen a few times. The chain has TRBV12-3 or TRBV12-4 and TRBJ1-4, with TRBD1 matching over 9 bases. Trimming removed 5 bases from V and 3 bases from J; junction bases left unmatched: 4. The CDR3 spans 15 residues. CDR3 residues: CASSQRQGANEKLFF. CDR3 bases: TGTGCCAGCAGTCAGCGACAGGGGGCTAATGAAAAACTGTTTTTT.

This chain connects TRBV5-1 to TRBJ2-7, with 7 bases that match TRBD1. V trimming: 7 bases; J trimming: 0 bases; junction bases outside the gene matches: 4. The CDR3 runs 13 residues. Germline CDR1 is SGHRS and CDR2 is YFSETQ. The CDR3 nucleotides are TGCGCCAGCTTCGACAGGGCCTCCTACGAGCAGTACTTC. Translating gives CASFDRASYEQYF.

This clonotype was detected only a few times. The gene calls are TRBV9 and TRBJ1-6; no firm D call. The CDR3 runs 15 residues. Per the germline V gene, CDR1 is SGDLS and CDR2 is YYNGEE. The V end was cut by 2 bases, the J end by 0 bases, with 6 bases between. This CDR3 reads CASSVRDSYNSPLHF. The CDR3 DNA follows: TGTGCCAGCAGCGTGAGGGACTCCTATAATTCACCCCTCCACTTT.

This chain links TRBV12-3 or TRBV12-4 with TRBJ2-3, with a tentative D call TRBD1 (6 bases). Trimming removed 6 bases from V and 4 bases from J, with 14 bases in between. There are 14 residues in the CDR3. In DNA form, the CDR3 reads TGTGCCAGCAGCCCGGACAGTATCGCAGATACGCAGTATTTT. Translation gives CASSPDSIADTQYF.

V usage is TRBV7-3 and J usage is TRBJ2-7; maybe TRBD2 (6 bases). The CDR3 has 13 residues. Germline loops: CDR1 SGHTA, CDR2 FQGTGA. V gave up 0 bases and J gave up 3 bases, with 6 bases separating them. The CDR3 is CASSLTSGYEQYF. CDR3 DNA sequence: TGTGCCAGCAGCTTAACTAGCGGCTACGAGCAGTACTTC.

J is TRBJ2-7 and V is TRBV4-3, with 7 bases aligning to TRBD2. The CDR3 loop spans 14 amino acids. Germline trimming cut 2 bases from V and 4 bases from J; bases unmatched to any gene: 5. The germline V gene has CDR1 LGHNA and CDR2 YSLEER. The CDR3 region has the DNA TGCGCCAGCAGCCAAATCGACGGGGGGTACGAGCAGTACTTC. This encodes CASSQIDGGYEQYF.

V and J are TRBV4-1 and TRBJ2-1; no definite D call. Germline loops: CDR1 MGHRA, CDR2 YSYEKL. The CDR3 has 14 amino acids. Trimming pared 3 bases from V and 8 bases from J, leaving 14 bases between. CDR3 nucleotide sequence: TGCGCCAGCAGCCATGGGGAATGGGTAGATGAGCAGTTCTTC. As protein: CASSHGEWVDEQFF.

The rearrangement links TRBV7-8 to TRBJ2-7; 10 bases match TRBD1. CDR1 and CDR2 from the germline V gene are SGHVS and FQNEAQ. V trimming: 4 bases; J trimming: 3 bases; junction bases outside the gene matches: 6. The CDR3 has 15 amino acids. The DNA for the CDR3 is TGTGCCAGCAGCTCATCGGGACAGGGGATCTACGAGCAGTACTTC. Translated, it gives CASSSSGQGIYEQYF.

The V call is TRBV20-1, the J call TRBJ2-3; 12 bases line up with TRBD2. This CDR3 has 17 residues. Trimming at V came to 5 bases and at J to 3 bases, leaving 12 bases not matched to a gene. Per germline, CDR1 DFQATT and CDR2 SNEGSKA (reference sequence). The CDR3 sequence is CSADVPGLAGPTDTQYF. For the CDR3, the DNA is TGCAGTGCTGACGTACCCGGACTAGCGGGGCCGACAGATACGCAGTATTTT.

This clonotype has just a few counts. The chain carries TRBV6-1 and TRBJ1-1; D unresolved. The CDR3 is 15 amino acids. V lost 7 bases and J lost 0, with 15 bases in between. Per the germline V gene, CDR1 is MNHNS and CDR2 is SASEGT. CDR3 sequence: CASNSWATMNTEAFF. The CDR3 DNA follows: TGTGCCAGCAACTCATGGGCAACGATGAACACTGAAGCTTTCTTT.

This clonotype has at least ten counts. The chain employs TRBV5-1 and TRBJ2-7; TRBD1 matches 9 bases. Per the germline V gene, CDR1 is SGHRS and CDR2 is YFSETQ. After removal of 5 bases from V and 0 bases from J, the junction contained 6 bases not matched to a gene. This CDR3 comprises 15 residues. CDR3 bases: TGCGCCAGCAGATCGGGACAGGGCCCCTCCTACGAGCAGTACTTC. It specifies CASRSGQGPSYEQYF. The whole variable domain, filled in from reference TRBV5-1 and TRBJ2-7, reads KAGVTQTPRYLIKTRGQQVTLSCSPISGHRSVSWYQQTPGQGLQFLFEYFSETQRNKGNFPGRFSGRQFSNSRSEMNVSTLELGDSALYLCASRSGQGPSYEQYFGPGTRLTVT.

This clonotype appeared a few times. The chain links TRBV7-2 to TRBJ2-1, with D perhaps given as TRBD1 or TRBD2 (5 bases each). This CDR3 contains 16 residues. Trimming removed 4 bases from V and 12 bases from J, with 25 bases in between. Germline values: CDR1 SGHTA, CDR2 FQGNSA. CDR3 residues: CASSSGSRAPTIRQFF. Here the CDR3 DNA reads TGTGCCAGCAGCTCGGGGTCCAGGGCCCCGACGATACGGCAGTTCTTC.

The chain carries TRBV18 and TRBJ1-2; TRBD1 agrees at 7 bases. Germline CDR1 and CDR2: KGHSH and LQKENI. V lost 1 base and J lost 2; bases outside the gene matches: 10. The CDR3 covers 17 residues. The CDR3 DNA reads TGTGCCAGCTCACCACAGAAAAGGACAGGAGTAAACTATGGCTACACCTTC. It encodes CASSPQKRTGVNYGYTF.

In its sample, this clonotype was seen a few times. The CDR3 DNA reads TGTGCCAGCAGCTCCCGGGGGGCGACCAGCACAGATACGCAGTATTTT. Its translation is CASSSRGATSTDTQYF. The chain carries TRBV4-2 and TRBJ2-3; perhaps TRBD2 as D (7 bases). Germline CDR1 and CDR2: LGHNA and YNFKEQ. Trimming took 5 bases from V and 0 from J, leaving 15 bases between them. The CDR3 covers 16 residues.

This clonotype was counted many times. The V gene is TRBV28, the J gene TRBJ2-7; D is uncertain. The V end lost 2 bases, the J end lost 3 bases, and 8 bases lay between the germline ends. Germline CDR1 MDHEN, CDR2 SYDVKM. CDR3 size: 13 residues. CDR3 nucleotides: TGTGCCAGCAGTTTAGACGGAAACTACGAGCAGTACGTC. This translates into CASSLDGNYEQYV.

Ten or more counts support this clonotype. The chain combines TRBV2 with TRBJ2-5, with D possibly matching TRBD1 (6 bases). V lost 8 bases and J lost 5, with 9 bases in between. The CDR3 sequence is 11 residues long. The germline CDR1 and CDR2 sequences are SNHLY and FYNNEI. CDR3 sequence (DNA): TGTGCCAGCCAGGGGTTGGAGACCCAGTACTTC. It is translated as CASQGLETQYF.

This rearrangement joins TRBV5-4 to TRBJ2-7; D perhaps matches TRBD2 (5 bases). The V end was cut by 4 bases, the J end by 2 bases, with 7 bases between. This CDR3 is built from 12 residues. CDR1 and CDR2 from the germline V gene are SGHNT and YYREEE (reference sequence). The CDR3, as DNA: TGTGCCAGCAGCCGGGGAGCCTACGAGCAGTACTTC. This gives the protein CASSRGAYEQYF.

This rearrangement joins TRBV20-1 to TRBJ1-2; D gene ambiguous. Germline-derived CDR1 and CDR2 are DFQATT and SNEGSKA (reference sequence). The CDR3 is made up of 11 amino acids. V was cut by 8 bases and J by 7 bases, with 14 bases left in between. This chain's CDR3 is CSTKDRGGYTF. The DNA of the CDR3 is TGCAGTACAAAAGATCGGGGTGGCTACACCTTC.

This clonotype was observed at least ten times. CDR3 protein: CASSEGRYTGELFF. The CDR3 DNA is TGTGCCAGCAGCGAAGGCCGGTACACCGGGGAGCTGTTTTTT. V and J are TRBV7-6 and TRBJ2-2; unclear D gene. CDR1 is SGHVS and CDR2 is FNYEAQ in the germline V gene. Trimming took 5 bases from V and 3 from J, leaving 10 bases between them. CDR3 length equals 14 residues.

This rearrangement joins TRBV4-3 to TRBJ1-3; a possible D gene is TRBD1 (5 bases). This CDR3 has 16 amino acids. Germline-derived CDR1 and CDR2 are LGHNA and YSLEER. With 0 bases removed from V and 0 bases from J, the gap between germline ends came to 9 bases. The CDR3 region is CASSQDPTASGNTIYF. The DNA of the CDR3 is TGCGCCAGCAGCCAAGACCCGACAGCCTCTGGAAACACCATATATTTT.

This clonotype turned up a few times. This chain uses TRBV4-3 with TRBJ2-2, with D hard to call. From germline, CDR1 is LGHNA and CDR2 YSLEER. This CDR3 is 13 amino acids long. Trimming took 1 base from V and 6 from J, leaving 6 bases between them. CDR3 in DNA: TGCGCCAGCAGCCAAGGGGATTCCGGGGAGCTGTTTTTT. Protein product: CASSQGDSGELFF.

The genes are TRBV20-1 and TRBJ1-5; D call uncertain. Germline CDR1 reads DFQATT; CDR2 reads SNEGSKA (reference sequence). V lost 6 bases, J lost 4 bases, and 10 bases lay in between. The CDR3 has 12 residues. Written as DNA, the CDR3 is TGCAGTGCACAACAGCCTAATCAGCCCCAGCATTTT. This sequence encodes CSAQQPNQPQHF.

This sequence joins TRBV20-1 and TRBJ1-3; D uncertain. Trimming took 1 base from V and 2 from J, leaving 12 bases between them. The V gene's germline CDR1 is DFQATT and CDR2 SNEGSKA (reference sequence). There are 15 residues in the CDR3. In DNA form, the CDR3 reads TGCAGTGCTAGAGGGGGAACCTCTCCTGGAAACACCATATATTTT. Residues: CSARGGTSPGNTIYF.

This clonotype was detected only a few times. The chain couples TRBV4-1 to TRBJ1-2; no definite D call. The CDR3 has 14 residues. The V gene lost 2 bases and the J gene lost 1 base, with 8 bases spanning the gap. CDR1 and CDR2 (germline): MGHRA, YSYEKL. The CDR3 reads CASSQQDFNYGYTF. The CDR3 DNA reads as TGCGCCAGCAGCCAACAGGACTTTAACTATGGCTACACCTTC.